This T cell receptor beta chain was captured by sequencing in a study of T cells in Graves' hyperthyroidism and ophthalmopathy. The CDR3 contains 17 residues. Germline CDR1 reads KGHDR; CDR2 reads SFDVKD. Losses at the gene ends were 5 bases for V and 0 bases for J; bases not matched to a gene: 9. Using RNA transcripts as the source, TCR beta CDR3 regions were amplified. Researchers ran a first-round RT-PCR on the TCR CDR3 using the HTBI primer set. Using its own MiXCR run on the multiplex PCR reads, TCRdb lists one record per CDR3 protein. The sample lists about 360,000 distinct CDR3 sequences, 13% occurring once. This clonotype appeared a few times.

The V gene is TRBV24-1, the J gene TRBJ2-1; 7 bases fit TRBD2. Sequenced: blood. The receptor comes from a woman between 18 and 29 years old with Graves' hyperthyroidism. The CDR3 reads CATSGERGGGSYNEQFF. Here the CDR3 DNA reads TGTGCCACCAGTGGGGAAAGGGGCGGGGGCTCCTACAATGAGCAGTTCTTC.